This T cell receptor beta chain was recorded in a study of T cell responses to AZD1222 COVID-19 vaccine (dated by TCRdb to about 2021). Regarding the complete study: AZD1222 recipients with second doses at about 4 weeks or about 12 weeks were pooled, because spike-specific TCR depth and breadth did not differ between schedules. Trial participants were enrolled into age subgroups of 18-55, 56-69 and 70-plus years, which contained around 140, 26 and 57 TCR-sequenced participants, respectively. A total of 233 trial participants underwent TCR sequencing, of whom about 200 had received two doses of AZD1222 and roughly 26 had received two doses of the MenACWY control vaccine. Paper-wide results and their limitations: Reportedly, almost half of the unique spike-specific TCRs recognized epitopes lying outside the regions that are mutated in the B.1.351 and B.1.1.7 variants. Conclusions about previously exposed vaccinees were limited because only a handful of AZD1222 recipients were SARS-CoV-2 seropositive at baseline. A significant rise in spike-specific TCR breadth and depth was observed after two AZD1222 doses relative to day 0 and relative to MenACWY recipients. Because no day 14 peak-response samples were available, repertoires were characterized only after the peak T cell response. Participants were mostly white British and included more females than males, and it was suggested by the authors that clonal diversity may have been underestimated. The vaccine-associated CD4 TCRs covered the entire spike protein, and the dominant responses fell in regions 160-218 and 743-854. The 56-69-year group was small, and its depth increase did not reach significance, likely because of low power.

Taken with the paper, the label for time point translates to: baseline before first vaccination. Vaccinee samples were obtained from the UK trials COV001 and COV002, which included a single-blind randomized controlled phase 2/3 trial of AZD1222 (ChAdOx1 nCoV-19) in healthy adults. For TCRbeta chain sequencing, PBMC samples were collected from trial participants at day 0 and at day 28 after the second dose. The CDR3 has 15 amino acids, counting the end cysteine and phenylalanine. Just the 45-base CDR3 DNA is kept, in frame starting at base 1. The CDR1 and CDR2 encoded by the germline V gene are MGHDK and SYGVNS. V loses 6 bases, J loses 1 base, and the germline ends lie 15 bases apart. The CDR3 regions of human TCRbeta chains were subjected to immunosequencing. The paper's data handling went like this. Repertoire TCRs were matched against a reference library of SARS-CoV-2-specific TCRs generated with the MIRA antigen-specificity platform. Breadth was defined as the fraction of unique TCRs that were SARS-CoV-2-associated. Depth was defined as the fraction of total T cells that were SARS-CoV-2-associated. Each spike-specific TCR was assigned to its reactive spike region and to a CD4 or CD8 class using the MIRA data. Log10-transformed breadth and depth values were compared by one-way ANOVA with Sidak's multiple comparisons tests. The clones in this table, taken by TCRdb from immuneACCESS, are in-frame only. Not every clone is retained; where verified, under half of the shortfall comes from an unresolved V gene, and the cause of the rest is unknown. V and J calls and clone size are given by that table; D and trimming were obtained from the DNA. This sample lists over 110,000 clones; around 93% were detected once. The ten largest make up approximately 3% of the sample.

A remark on this clone: Its antigen is still unknown. No clone much larger than this one lies a single base away; base qualities are absent.

Sequencing was performed on peripheral blood, taken on day 0 of AZD1222 vaccination. This receptor was identified in an adult in good health. The rearrangement combines TRBV25-1 with TRBJ1-1, with no D gene named confidently. The CDR3 region reads CASRGVGRKNTEAFF. The sequence in DNA is TGTGCCAGCAGGGGTGTCGGACGGAAGAACACTGAAGCTTTCTTT.